This T cell receptor beta chain was obtained from a study of response to subunit inactivated influenza vaccine. Broader study findings: With each seasonal influenza vaccination, the authors suggested, few new T cells are recruited.

TCRdb re-called the RT-PCR reads through MiXCR, storing one row per CDR3 protein. The table shows a few hundred thousand distinct CDR3 sequences, with 9.5% to 12% occurring only once. This clonotype showed up just a few times. Antigen specificity is unknown. V lost 2 bases and J lost 9; bases outside the gene matches: 6. CDR1 is SGHRS, CDR2 YFSETQ, per germline. There are 14 residues in the CDR3. The material was PBMCs from blood, obtained 45 days after vaccination. This sequence originates from a man aged 45-60 years who received an inactivated influenza vaccine. V and J are TRBV5-1 and TRBJ2-1; 9 nucleotides line up with TRBD2. DNA of the CDR3: TGCGCCAGCAGCTTTAATAGCGGGAGTAGTGAGCAGTTCTTC. This gives the protein CASSFNSGSSEQFF. The whole variable domain, remainder taken from reference TRBV5-1 and TRBJ2-1, is KAGVTQTPRYLIKTRGQQVTLSCSPISGHRSVSWYQQTPGQGLQFLFEYFSETQRNKGNFPGRFSGRQFSNSRSEMNVSTLELGDSALYLCASSFNSGSSEQFFGPGTRLTVL.